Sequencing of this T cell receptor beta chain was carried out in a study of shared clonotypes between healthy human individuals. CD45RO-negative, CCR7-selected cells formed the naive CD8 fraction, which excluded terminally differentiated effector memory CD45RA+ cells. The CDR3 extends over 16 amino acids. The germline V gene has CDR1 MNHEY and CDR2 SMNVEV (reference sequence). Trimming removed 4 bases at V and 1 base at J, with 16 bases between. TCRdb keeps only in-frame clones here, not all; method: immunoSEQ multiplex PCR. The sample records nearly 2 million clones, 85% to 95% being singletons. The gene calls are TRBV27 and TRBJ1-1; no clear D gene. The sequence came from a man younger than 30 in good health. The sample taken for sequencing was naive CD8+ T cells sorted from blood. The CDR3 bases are TGTGCCAGCAGTTCCGGTCCGGGAAGTGGGAACACTGAAGCTTTCTTT. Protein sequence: CASSSGPGSGNTEAFF.